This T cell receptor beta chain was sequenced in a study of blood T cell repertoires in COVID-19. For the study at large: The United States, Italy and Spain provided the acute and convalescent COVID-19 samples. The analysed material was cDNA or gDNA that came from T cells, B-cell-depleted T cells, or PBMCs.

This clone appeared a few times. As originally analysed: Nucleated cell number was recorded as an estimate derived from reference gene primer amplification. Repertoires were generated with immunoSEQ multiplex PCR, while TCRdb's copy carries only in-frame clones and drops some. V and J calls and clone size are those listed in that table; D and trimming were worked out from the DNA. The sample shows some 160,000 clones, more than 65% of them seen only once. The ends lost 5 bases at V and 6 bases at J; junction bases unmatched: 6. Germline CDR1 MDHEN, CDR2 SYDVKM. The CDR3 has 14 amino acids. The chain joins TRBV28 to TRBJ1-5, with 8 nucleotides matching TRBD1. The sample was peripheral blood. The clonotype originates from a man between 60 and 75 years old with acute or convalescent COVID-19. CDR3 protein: CASSNLQGGQPQHF. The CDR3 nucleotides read TGTGCCAGCAGTAACCTACAGGGGGGTCAGCCCCAGCATTTT.